This T cell receptor (beta chain) appears in the sequencing data of a study of cytomegalovirus exposure and HLA in healthy donors. Comments on this clone: Other nucleotide sequences in the sample specify the same CDR3.

This CDR3 spans 14 amino acids. Germline loops: CDR1 SGHRS, CDR2 YFSETQ. The V gene lost 3 bases and the J gene lost 0 bases, with 7 bases spanning the gap. The PCR employed 60 Vbeta primers together with 13 Jbeta primers. Sequencing was performed with immunoSEQ multiplex PCR; in TCRdb, only in-frame clones are kept and a portion is missing. This repertoire includes just over 50,000 clones. The receptor comes from a woman aged 60-75 years in good health and CMV-seropositive. J is TRBJ1-5 and V is TRBV5-1; D might be TRBD1 (5 bases). The sample comprised PBMCs. The CDR3 here is CASSSGDSNQPQHF. In DNA form, the CDR3 reads TGCGCCAGCAGCTCGGGGGATAGCAATCAGCCCCAGCATTTT. Based on the CDR3 plus reference TRBV5-1 and TRBJ1-5, the full variable domain is KAGVTQTPRYLIKTRGQQVTLSCSPISGHRSVSWYQQTPGQGLQFLFEYFSETQRNKGNFPGRFSGRQFSNSRSEMNVSTLELGDSALYLCASSSGDSNQPQHFGDGTRLSIL.